Following are 27 T cell receptor beta chains from one sample sequenced in a study of brain T cells in children with intractable seizures. Only in-frame clones appear in the TCRdb table, and some are missing; sequencing was by immunoSEQ multiplex PCR. The table has 50,000 to 80,000 clones, 95% to 97% seen once. This specimen consisted of peripheral blood, obtained at surgery. These receptors originate from a boy less than two years old with focal cortical dysplasia and intractable seizures.

The chain combines TRBV6-5 with TRBJ2-7, with 10 bases identical to TRBD1. V lost 5 bases and J lost 11; bases outside the gene matches: 12. Germline assignment: CDR1 MNHEY and CDR2 SVGAGI. The CDR3 extends over 14 amino acids. Written as DNA, the CDR3 is TGTGCCAGCAGTCACGTCCGGGACAGGGGAAACAAGTACTTC. It encodes CASSHVRDRGNKYF.

This clone was observed a single time. J is TRBJ2-7 and V is TRBV7-2; 13 bases align to TRBD2. Germline V lookup: CDR1 SGHTA, CDR2 FQGNSA. After removal of 5 bases from V and 1 base from J, the junction contained 8 bases not matched to a gene. This CDR3 contains 17 residues. The CDR3 DNA reads TGTGCCAGCAGCCTCCTCGGACTAGCGGGGGTTTCCTACGAGCAGTACTTC. It encodes CASSLLGLAGVSYEQYF.

The V gene is TRBV2, the J gene TRBJ2-7; no clear D gene. The CDR3 totals 15 residues. V lost 5 bases, J lost 2 bases, and 16 bases lay in between. Germline loops: CDR1 SNHLY, CDR2 FYNNEI. The CDR3 coding sequence is TGTGCCAGCAGTCTAGACTTCTCGAGGACCTACGAGCAGTACTTC. Translating gives CASSLDFSRTYEQYF.

This chain joins TRBV7-2 and TRBJ2-1; D might be TRBD2 (5 bases). V was cut by 0 bases and J by 4 bases, with 10 bases left in between. CDR3 size: 15 residues. Germline CDR1 is SGHTA and CDR2 is FQGNSA. The CDR3, as DNA: TGTGCCAGCAGCTTAGCTAGCGCCCTATACAATGAGCAGTTCTTC. Protein product: CASSLASALYNEQFF.

The chain recombines TRBV6-1 with TRBJ2-7; D remains unclear. Germline CDR1 reads MNHNS; CDR2 reads SASEGT. V was cut by 2 bases and J by 5 bases, with 13 bases left in between. The CDR3 covers 14 residues. CDR3 in amino acids: CASSEIPGLDEQYF. The CDR3 DNA is TGTGCCAGCAGTGAAATACCGGGTTTGGACGAGCAGTACTTC.

The rearrangement uses TRBV7-2 and TRBJ2-2; TRBD2 agrees at 12 bases. CDR1 is SGHTA and CDR2 is FQGNSA in the germline V gene. The CDR3 spans 18 residues. Trimming took 2 bases from V and 0 from J; bases not matched to a gene: 4. This chain's CDR3 is CASSLKLAGGANTGELFF. The CDR3 nucleotides read TGTGCCAGCAGCTTAAAACTAGCGGGGGGCGCGAACACCGGGGAGCTGTTTTTT.

This chain uses TRBV18 with TRBJ2-5; no clear D gene. Germline-derived CDR1 and CDR2 are KGHSH and LQKENI. V lost 3 bases to trimming and J lost 7 bases, with 9 bases between them. The CDR3 covers 12 residues. The CDR3 region is CASSPQVGTQYF. As DNA, the CDR3 is TGTGCCAGCTCACCGCAAGTGGGGACCCAGTACTTC.

The CDR3 sequence is CASSSLAGLGEQYF. In DNA form, the CDR3 reads TGTGCCAGCAGCTCCTTAGCGGGATTGGGCGAGCAGTACTTC. The genes are TRBV11-2 and TRBJ2-7; 8 nucleotides line up with TRBD2. This CDR3 comprises 14 residues. J lost 6 bases, V lost 4 bases, and 8 bases had no gene match. Germline V CDR1 and CDR2: SGHAT, FQNNGV.

This clone has a single count. The rearrangement links TRBV11-2 to TRBJ2-3; D is undetermined. V lost 4 bases and J lost 0, with 11 bases in between. Germline V gene lookup returns CDR1 SGHAT and CDR2 FQNNGV. The CDR3 contains 15 residues. The CDR3, as DNA: TGTGCCAGCAGCTCCCCGAGACGGAGCACAGATACGCAGTATTTT. Amino acids: CASSSPRRSTDTQYF. The full variable domain, its missing parts supplied by reference TRBV11-2 and TRBJ2-3, is EAGVAQSPRYKIIEKRQSVAFWCNPISGHATLYWYQQILGQGPKLLIQFQNNGVVDDSQLPKDRFSAERLKGVDSTLKIQPAKLEDSAVYLCASSSPRRSTDTQYFGPGTRLTVL.

The gene calls are TRBV6-5 and TRBJ2-7, with TRBD1 matching 9 bases. The CDR3 extends over 12 amino acids. CDR1 and CDR2 from the germline V gene are MNHEY and SVGAGI. Unmatched junction bases numbered 4, after V lost 6 bases and J lost 7 bases. The CDR3 region is CASRQGAGEQYF. Here the CDR3 DNA reads TGTGCCAGCAGACAGGGGGCAGGAGAGCAGTACTTC.

The CDR3 nucleotides are TGTGCCAGCATCCCCCGGTTTGGTGAAGCTTTCTTT. Its translation: CASIPRFGEAFF. This chain uses TRBV6-5 with TRBJ1-1, with D unclear. The CDR3 runs 12 residues. The germline CDR1 and CDR2 sequences are MNHEY and SVGAGI. Trimming left V 7 bases short and J 7 bases short, with 13 bases between.

V is TRBV7-2 and J is TRBJ1-2; 10 positions agree with TRBD1. Germline V gene data show CDR1 as SGHTA and CDR2 as FQGNSA. Unmatched junction bases numbered 7, after V lost 2 bases and J lost 7 bases. This CDR3 is 15 amino acids long. The CDR3 loop is CASSLLGGTGVGYTF. The DNA of the CDR3 is TGTGCCAGCAGCTTACTGGGGGGGACAGGGGTTGGCTACACCTTC. The entire variable domain, with the rest obtained from reference TRBV7-2 and TRBJ1-2, is as follows: GAGVSQSPSNKVTEKGKDVELRCDPISGHTALYWYRQSLGQGLEFLIYFQGNSAPDKSGLPSDRFSAERTGGSVSTLTIQRTQQEDSAVYLCASSLLGGTGVGYTFGSGTRLTVV.

In the case of this clone: The DNA is omitted, as the CDR3 cannot be located on it reliably, and the CDR3 follows TCRdb's listing. The genes are TRBV13 and TRBJ2-7; the table's D gene call, TRBD1, was not cross checked with the DNA. Ends included, the CDR3 has 19 residues. Per germline, CDR1 PRHDT and CDR2 FYEKMQ (reference sequence). The CDR3 spells CASSFGSGQGVAAAYEQYF.

The chain uses TRBV20-1 and TRBJ1-2, with 8 nucleotides matching TRBD1. The ends lost 3 bases at V and 4 bases at J; junction bases unmatched: 4. There are 13 residues in the CDR3. CDR1 and CDR2 (germline): DFQATT, SNEGSKA (reference sequence). In DNA form, the CDR3 reads TGCAGTGCTAGTCGGACAGGGATCTATGGCTACACCTTC. It encodes CSASRTGIYGYTF.

This clone was seen once. V usage is TRBV19 and J usage is TRBJ2-7, with D possibly TRBD2 on 6 matching bases. Trimming pared 5 bases from V and 2 bases from J, leaving 16 bases between. In germline, CDR1 is LNHDA, CDR2 SQIVND (reference sequence). This CDR3 spans 15 amino acids. The CDR3 DNA follows: TGTGCCAGTAGTCTAACCGGGACGGGGGCCTACGAGCAGTACTTC. Protein sequence: CASSLTGTGAYEQYF.

V is TRBV4-1 and J is TRBJ2-3; D not resolved. Germline V gives CDR1 MGHRA, CDR2 YSYEKL. Trimming removed 0 bases from V and 3 bases from J, with 13 bases in between. This CDR3 is 16 amino acids long. The CDR3 spells CASSQEVGEKTDTQYF. The CDR3 nucleotides are TGCGCCAGCAGCCAAGAGGTGGGCGAGAAGACAGATACGCAGTATTTT.

The rearrangement uses TRBV19 and TRBJ1-5; D is uncertain. Germline V CDR1 and CDR2: LNHDA, SQIVND (reference sequence). The CDR3 sequence is 13 residues long. V lost 7 bases to trimming and J lost 6 bases, with 13 bases between them. CDR3 region: CASNLGGVQPQHF. The CDR3 DNA is TGTGCCAGTAACCTTGGAGGTGTTCAGCCCCAGCATTTT.

The chain recombines TRBV4-3 with TRBJ1-3; D is uncertain. The ends were cut back, 0 bases at V and 4 bases at J, with 10 bases in the middle. Looked up from germline, CDR1 is LGHNA and CDR2 is YSLEER. The CDR3 spans 15 residues. The CDR3 loop reads CASSQDGGHGNTIYF. DNA of the CDR3: TGCGCCAGCAGCCAAGATGGAGGGCACGGAAACACCATATATTTT.

The chain links TRBV5-8 to TRBJ1-1; D ambiguous. The CDR3 contains 11 residues. V lost 0 bases and J 11 bases, leaving 8 bases between the germline ends. Per the germline V gene, CDR1 is SGHTS and CDR2 is YDEGEE. DNA of the CDR3: TGTGCCAGCAGCTTGGGGACCCGGGCTTTCTTT. It specifies CASSLGTRAFF.

V and J are TRBV11-2 and TRBJ2-5; D possibly corresponds to TRBD2 (6 bases). The CDR3 is 13 residues long. V lost 3 bases and J 4 bases, leaving 9 bases between the germline ends. Germline CDR1 SGHAT, CDR2 FQNNGV. CDR3 amino acids: CASSFGGRETQYF. The CDR3 DNA follows: TGTGCCAGCAGCTTTGGGGGGAGAGAGACCCAGTACTTC.

V is TRBV20-1 and J is TRBJ1-5; D is perhaps TRBD1 (6 bases). The CDR3 consists of 14 residues. Trimming cost V 3 bases and J 2 bases, with 11 bases left between them. Germline V gene sequence: CDR1 DFQATT, CDR2 SNEGSKA (reference sequence). The CDR3 DNA reads TGCAGTGCTAGTTTAGGGGGGCGCAATCAGCCCCAGCATTTT. Translated: CSASLGGRNQPQHF.

The chain couples TRBV7-6 to TRBJ2-7, with D possibly matching TRBD2 (6 bases). Trimming took 1 base from V and 3 from J, leaving 13 bases between them. This CDR3 region has 15 residues. Germline V CDR1 and CDR2: SGHVS, FNYEAQ. CDR3 DNA: TGTGCCAGCAGCTTAGGTACTAGCAGGGTCTACGAGCAGTACTTC. Its translation: CASSLGTSRVYEQYF.

This chain uses TRBV5-4 with TRBJ2-7, with D perhaps matching TRBD2 (7 bases). The CDR3 contains 14 residues. Germline assignment: CDR1 SGHNT and CDR2 YYREEE (reference sequence). Trimming removed 4 bases from V and 7 bases from J, with 18 bases in between. Here the CDR3 DNA reads TGTGCCAGCAGCCGGGAGGCAGGGGTGCGGGAGCAGTACTTC. It specifies CASSREAGVREQYF.

The V gene is TRBV19, the J gene TRBJ2-7, with D possibly TRBD2 on 6 matching bases. With 1 base removed from V and 3 bases from J, the gap between germline ends came to 16 bases. The CDR3 consists of 16 residues. Per the germline V gene, CDR1 is LNHDA and CDR2 is SQIVND (reference sequence). DNA of the CDR3: TGTGCCAGTAGTATAGCGGGGGAAGGAGGACGCTACGAGCAGTACTTC. Its protein is CASSIAGEGGRYEQYF.

V is TRBV19 and J is TRBJ2-7; no clear D gene. Germline V gives CDR1 LNHDA, CDR2 SQIVND (reference sequence). The CDR3 is made up of 13 amino acids. Between the trimmed V and J ends, which lost 1 base and 3 bases, there was a span of 7 bases. In DNA form, the CDR3 reads TGTGCCAGTAGTATAGGCCCGGGCTACGAGCAGTACTTC. It translates to CASSIGPGYEQYF.

The J gene is TRBJ1-1, the V gene TRBV10-2; the D is unclear. The V end lost 3 bases, the J end lost 1 base, and 12 bases lay between the germline ends. Per germline, CDR1 WSHSY and CDR2 SAAADI. This CDR3 region has 15 residues. CDR3 protein: CASSDSGRPNTEAFF. The DNA of the CDR3 is TGCGCCAGCAGTGATTCTGGACGGCCGAACACTGAAGCTTTCTTT.

The chain has TRBV5-4 and TRBJ2-7; D gene ambiguous. CDR1 and CDR2 from the germline V gene are SGHNT and YYREEE (reference sequence). CDR3 length equals 14 residues. The V gene lost 3 bases and the J gene lost 3 bases, with 13 bases spanning the gap. CDR3 loop: CASSSPPPSYEQYF. The CDR3 coding sequence is TGTGCCAGCAGCTCCCCCCCACCAAGCTACGAGCAGTACTTC.